The next 17 T cell receptor beta chains were all read from a single sample in a study of blood T cell repertoires in COVID-19 (dated by TCRdb to 2020 to 2022). To prepare the library, the immunoSEQ multiplex PCR assay was applied. The immuneACCESS repertoire file appears here via TCRdb, limited to in-frame rearrangements. These files lack a portion of the clones; in checked studies, under half of the deficit traces to unresolved V genes, and the cause of the others is not known. The sample includes under 300,000 clones, with 83% observed a single time. Around 5.2% of the sample comes from the top ten. The source material was peripheral blood. The origin of the receptors is a human donor in a cohort sampled during active COVID-19.

This rearrangement joins TRBV11-3 to TRBJ2-2; 7 positions agree with TRBD1. This CDR3 contains 15 residues. J was trimmed by 4 bases and V by 5 bases; bases with no gene match: 7. CDR1 SGHNT and CDR2 YENEEA come from the germline V gene. The CDR3 DNA sequence: TGTGCCAGCAGCAGAACAGGGGTCCCCACCGGGGAGCTGTTTTTT. It specifies CASSRTGVPTGELFF.

J is TRBJ2-2 and V is TRBV7-2; TRBD1 agrees at 11 bases. The J segment lost 7 bases and the V segment lost 1 base, leaving 8 bases of the junction unmatched. The CDR3 is made up of 17 amino acids. The germline CDR1 and CDR2 sequences are SGHTA and FQGNSA. DNA of the CDR3: TGTGCCAGCAGCTTAGATGGGACAGGGGGAATAAGCGGGGAGCTGTTTTTT. Translating gives CASSLDGTGGISGELFF. Supplemented by reference TRBV7-2 and TRBJ2-2, the full variable domain reads GAGVSQSPSNKVTEKGKDVELRCDPISGHTALYWYRQSLGQGLEFLIYFQGNSAPDKSGLPSDRFSAERTGGSVSTLTIQRTQQEDSAVYLCASSLDGTGGISGELFFGEGSRLTVL.

This clone was seen a single time. This chain joins TRBV6-5 and TRBJ2-1; 8 bases are shared with TRBD2. The germline V gene has CDR1 MNHEY and CDR2 SVGAGI. Losses at the gene ends were 7 bases for V and 7 bases for J; bases not matched to a gene: 12. This CDR3 has 15 residues. Written as DNA, the CDR3 is TGTGCCAGCACCCGAGCGCCATCGGGGGGGAATGAGCAGTTCTTC. It is translated as CASTRAPSGGNEQFF.

The genes are TRBV5-8 and TRBJ1-2, with D possibly being TRBD1 (6 bases). V was pared by 5 bases and J by 5 bases, with 22 bases between. The CDR3 runs to 16 residues. Germline V gene sequence: CDR1 SGHTS, CDR2 YDEGEE. The CDR3 sequence is CASRPLRGGGLYGYTF. The CDR3 DNA sequence: TGTGCCAGCAGACCCCTCCGCGGCGGGGGGCTTTATGGCTACACCTTC.

V and J are TRBV3-1 (or the pseudogene TRBV3-2) and TRBJ2-7, with D tentatively TRBD1 (6 bases). Germline V gene lookup returns CDR1 LGHDT and CDR2 YNNKEL (reference sequence). The CDR3 loop spans 14 amino acids. V lost 8 bases and J lost 0, with 14 bases in between. CDR3 region: CASRRGGGSYEQYF. CDR3 sequence (DNA): TGTGCCAGCCGCAGGGGCGGTGGCTCCTACGAGCAGTACTTC.

The chain's CDR3 is CASSDPTATDTQYF. The CDR3 coding sequence is TGTGCCAGCAGTGACCCCACAGCCACAGATACGCAGTATTTT. The rearrangement uses TRBV6-4 and TRBJ2-3, with D unclear. The germline gives CDR1 MRHNA, CDR2 SNTAGT. This CDR3 contains 14 residues. V gave up 2 bases and J gave up 2 bases, with 8 bases separating them.

This clone was seen just once. This chain uses TRBV21-1 with TRBJ1-4. TRBV21-1 is given as a pseudogene. This CDR3 has 12 residues. This CDR3 reads CASSKVIRELFF. The CDR3 DNA follows: TGTGCCAGCAGCAAGGTTATACGGGAACTGTTTTTT.

This chain uses TRBV4-1 with TRBJ2-2, with 7 bases identical to TRBD1. The ends lost 0 bases at V and 0 bases at J; junction bases unmatched: 4. This CDR3 spans 17 amino acids. Germline V lookup: CDR1 MGHRA, CDR2 YSYEKL. Written as DNA, the CDR3 is TGCGCCAGCAGCCAAGAAAGGCAGGGGGCGAACACCGGGGAGCTGTTTTTT. It encodes CASSQERQGANTGELFF.

The chain recombines TRBV5-4 with TRBJ2-2; 9 bases fit TRBD2. The CDR3 is made up of 15 amino acids. V trimming: 4 bases; J trimming: 4 bases; junction bases outside the gene matches: 5. Germline V gene sequence: CDR1 SGHNT, CDR2 YYREEE (reference sequence). Here the CDR3 DNA reads TGTGCCAGCAGCCGTAGCGGGGGAGGCACCGGGGAGCTGTTTTTT. Translated: CASSRSGGGTGELFF.

The genes are TRBV6-5 and TRBJ1-1; D is possibly TRBD1 (6 bases). CDR1 and CDR2 (germline): MNHEY, SVGAGI. Trimming took off 8 bases at V and 11 bases at J, with 21 bases between the two ends. The CDR3 covers 13 residues. This chain's CDR3 is CASGPQGWMMAFF. Written as DNA, the CDR3 is TGTGCCAGCGGACCTCAGGGGTGGATGATGGCTTTCTTT.

This clone was found a few times. This chain links TRBV20-1 with TRBJ1-3; D unclear. V lost 3 bases and J lost 2, with 8 bases in between. The CDR3 totals 13 residues. Germline lookup yields CDR1 DFQATT and CDR2 SNEGSKA (reference sequence). CDR3 nucleotides: TGCAGTGCTAGTTCGTCGGCTGGAAACACCATATATTTT. Its protein product is CSASSSAGNTIYF.

This chain uses TRBV11-2 with TRBJ1-3; D remains ambiguous. V lost 4 bases and J lost 0, with 13 bases in between. The CDR3 runs 16 residues. The germline gives CDR1 SGHAT, CDR2 FQNNGV. This CDR3 reads CASSSDSQSSGNTIYF. The DNA for the CDR3 is TGTGCCAGCAGCTCCGACTCACAAAGCTCTGGAAACACCATATATTTT. Combining the CDR3 with reference TRBV11-2 and TRBJ1-3 gives the whole variable domain EAGVAQSPRYKIIEKRQSVAFWCNPISGHATLYWYQQILGQGPKLLIQFQNNGVVDDSQLPKDRFSAERLKGVDSTLKIQPAKLEDSAVYLCASSSDSQSSGNTIYFGEGSWLTVV.

V is TRBV11-2 and J is TRBJ2-1; 10 positions agree with TRBD2. With V trimmed by 5 bases and J by 5 bases, 3 bases remained unmatched. The CDR3 covers 14 residues. CDR1 is SGHAT, CDR2 FQNNGV, per germline. CDR3 region: CASSPLAGNNEQFF. The CDR3 DNA is TGTGCCAGCAGCCCACTAGCGGGAAACAATGAGCAGTTCTTC.

The chain recombines TRBV5-1 with TRBJ1-4; D is uncertain. The CDR3 runs 14 residues. The germline V and J ends were trimmed by 2 bases and 4 bases, with 9 bases remaining between them. Germline values: CDR1 SGHRS, CDR2 YFSETQ. The CDR3 spells CASSLEGINEKLFF. CDR3 DNA sequence: TGCGCCAGCAGCTTAGAGGGCATTAATGAAAAACTGTTTTTT.

J is TRBJ2-1 and V is TRBV25-1, with 14 positions matching TRBD2. Germline CDR1 and CDR2: MGHDK and SYGVNS. The CDR3 is made up of 12 amino acids. J lost 13 bases, V lost 7 bases, and 3 bases had no gene match. In nucleotides, the CDR3 is TGTGCCAGCACGGGACTAGCGGGAGTTCAGTTCTTC. Translated, it gives CASTGLAGVQFF. Full variable domain (missing parts from reference TRBV25-1 and TRBJ2-1): EADIYQTPRYLVIGTGKKITLECSQTMGHDKMYWYQQDPGMELHLIHYSYGVNSTEKGDLSSESTVSRIRTEHFPLTLESARPSHTSQYLCASTGLAGVQFFGPGTRLTVL.

CDR3 loop: CASSRGQHSYEQYF. In DNA, the CDR3 is TGTGCCAGCAGCCGTGGACAGCACTCCTACGAGCAGTACTTC. The chain links TRBV6-2 or TRBV6-3 to TRBJ2-7; TRBD1 might be the D (6 bases). The V gene lost 6 bases and the J gene lost 0 bases, with 12 bases spanning the gap. CDR1 and CDR2 (germline): MNHEY, SVGEGT. The CDR3 spans 14 residues.

The chain is built from TRBV28 and TRBJ1-3, with 9 bases matching TRBD1. Trimming cost V 3 bases and J 7 bases; bases outside gene matches: 4. Germline V CDR1 and CDR2: MDHEN, SYDVKM. CDR3 length equals 14 residues. The CDR3 protein is CASSFHRGLNTIYF. For the CDR3, the DNA is TGTGCCAGCAGTTTTCACAGGGGGCTGAACACCATATATTTT. The full variable domain, in which reference TRBV28 and TRBJ1-3 provide the parts outside the CDR3, is DVKVTQSSRYLVKRTGEKVFLECVQDMDHENMFWYRQDPGLGLRLIYFSYDVKMKEKGDIPEGYSVSREKKERFSLILESASTNQTSMYLCASSFHRGLNTIYFGEGSWLTVV.